This TCR beta chain was found in a study of cytomegalovirus exposure and HLA in healthy donors (dated by TCRdb to about 2017). About the investigation overall: An earlier analysis of roughly 500 of the donors reported 276 Gb of sequence data and around 120 million unique TCR beta sequences obtained from about 180 million T cells. About 300 gigabases of sequencing data and some 85 million unique TCR sequences were included in an early release covering roughly 700 HLA-typed donors. Among the approximately 400 genotyped donors, approximately 77% belonged to the genetic ancestry cluster associated with self-reported Caucasian donors. The aim of the study was to test whether cataloging public T cell receptors could identify signatures of past pathogen exposure. The T cell repertoires of 670 or so subjects were profiled by immunosequencing and related to cytomegalovirus serostatus. A separate validation cohort of some 130 different subjects was used in addition to the 666-subject first cohort. High-throughput TCR immunosequencing, statistical association of individual TCRs with disease status, and machine learning were combined to predict cytomegalovirus infection status. A later analysis re-examined previously published TCR beta repertoires from more than 550 donors and added high-resolution HLA genotyping to investigate patterns of TCR occurrence. In the later analysis, no new phenotypic data were used to find candidate immune exposures; instead, reliance was placed on TCR beta sequences and their occurrence across donors. In an earlier analysis of roughly 600 of the donors, high-throughput TCR beta sequencing was used to judge whether each TCR beta V gene segment behaved as functional or pseudogenic. Donor age, sex, ethnicity and CMV serostatus were compiled alongside the repertoire data. A later genetic analysis used genome-wide SNP genotypes for about 55% of the 666 donors, treating that subset as a discovery cohort. Every discovery cohort repertoire had been produced on one sequencing platform. Both class I and class II loci were covered by HLA typing, at four-digit resolution. Typing coverage varied by locus: 629-630 donors for A, B, C, DRB1 and DQB1; roughly 520 for DQA1; 600 to 610 for DPA1; under 490 for DPB1. Four or five DR-DQ haplotypes were handled as single units for association and clustering, since linkage in the cohort was strong. Among about 410 genotyped donors of the cohort, an average of about 240,000 unique TCR beta nucleotide sequences was sequenced per donor, of which about 20% were non-productive.

CDR1 and CDR2, per the germline V gene (reference sequence), are MNHEY and SMNVEV. Spanning cysteine to phenylalanine, the CDR3 consists of 12 amino acids. Left in the record is the CDR3 DNA by itself, 36 bases read in frame from the first base. The germline ends are 6 bases apart after V is trimmed by 6 bases and J by 4 bases. The cohort consisted of some 670 healthy bone marrow donors. At the time of sampling, all cohort members were nominally healthy, though unrecorded immune exposures were likely present. The donor was CMV seronegative and belonged to the group of 352 seronegative cohort members. Each donor provided a peripheral blood sample, and peripheral blood mononuclear cells were used for TCR beta sequencing. Genomic DNA was extracted from the blood cell samples with the Qiagen DNeasy Blood Extraction Kit. As to this clone: The antigen it binds to is not known. The sample holds no much larger clone one base away, and base qualities are not on file.

The library was made by the immunoSEQ multiplex PCR assay. The multiplex PCR relied on a mix of 60 forward primers for TCR Vbeta segments and 13 reverse primers for TCR Jbeta segments. The CDR3 region of rearranged TCR beta genes was amplified from genomic DNA with a multiplex PCR assay. Amplified TCR beta libraries were sequenced as 87-base-pair reads on the Illumina HiSeq System. As for the original processing: In a later analysis, approximately 74 million unique TCR beta chains were counted across the 500 to 850 repertoires, and around 10 million of these chains were shared by at least two donors. A nearest-neighbor algorithm error-corrected the raw reads and collapsed the reads into unique sequences, merging closely related sequences to remove PCR and sequencing errors. CDR3 sequences were aligned to IMGT reference sequences to assign V, D and J gene segments. For a sequence to be retained, a match of at least six nucleotides was required to both a V gene segment and a J gene segment. Rearrangements were classified as productive when the CDR3 lacked stop codons and remained in frame with V and J, and all other rearrangements were classified as non-productive. Following IMGT convention, CDR3 was defined as the stretch from the second conserved V-encoded cysteine to the conserved J-encoded phenylalanine. The earlier analysis of 587 of the donors excluded any sequence lacking an unambiguous match to a single V gene segment. In an earlier analysis of some 590 of the donors, V segments were called functional above 56.7% productive rearrangements and were called segregating when the between-donor standard deviation exceeded 5%. A statistical classification framework was built for diagnosing cytomegalovirus status from the catalog of TCR beta chain sequences. A later analysis assigned V and J genes by comparing TCR nucleotide sequences with IMGT/GENE-DB human TR gene sequences. In a later analysis, CDR3 sequences and most-parsimonious VDJ recombination scenarios were assigned using the TCRdist pipeline. In a later analysis, every TCR beta chain was defined by the combination of its CDR3 amino acid sequence and its V-gene family, and reads without a unique V-gene family were dropped. As a way to deal with suspected cross-contamination and a sequencing artifact, a later analysis dropped 450 to 600 nucleotide sequences that were highly shared and had low generation probability. For each public chain, a later analysis derived a clonal expansion index from normalized ranks of inferred template counts within each repertoire. In a later analysis, generation probabilities were computed using a VDJ recombination model fitted to out-of-frame rearrangements, and the results were checked against IGoR. A later analysis scored TCR-TCR, TCR-HLA and TCR-CMV co-occurrence with hypergeometric tests, applying a repertoire-size bias correction to TCR pairs. False discovery rates were estimated in a later analysis by permuting HLA or CMV assignments 20 times. In a later analysis, co-occurring TCRs were grouped with DBSCAN, and TCRdist sequence similarity was added when clustering was performed within HLA-allele-positive subsets. For co-occurrence clustering, repertoires with fewer than 30,000 or more than 120,000 public chains were excluded, along with five repertoires with anomalous nucleotide sharing. Held by TCRdb, this immuneACCESS table contains in-frame sequences only and omits some clones. Under half of the omission traces to an unresolved V gene where checked; the cause of the rest is unknown. V and J calls plus clone size are reproduced from that table; the DNA served to infer D and trimming. This sample holds over 100,000 clones; 80% were observed only once. 5% to 6.5% of the sample is in the top ten clones.

Summary of the overall study and its limitations: The classifier was reported to diagnose cytomegalovirus status with high specificity and sensitivity in both the original and validation cohorts. Because some donors lacked HLA typing at each locus, the association tests relied only on the typed subset. Specific HLA alleles were associated with 16,951 TCR beta sequences at a false discovery rate of 0.05 in a later analysis. The study gave a list of some 150 TCR beta chains associated with cytomegalovirus. The authors suggested that the approach could potentially be generalized to other disease states and immunological phenotypes. Because counts were too low, seventeen rarely observed V segments, including chromosome 9 orphons, were left out of the earlier analysis of 587 of the donors. A later analysis found that most CMV-associated TCR beta chains appeared HLA-restricted, with HLA associations seemingly driven largely by CMV exposure. The 87-base-pair reads could not distinguish some IMGT-functional V segments, including TRBV6-2 and TRBV6-3, so those segments were excluded. An earlier analysis of around 600 of the donors showed that most TCR beta V segments appeared in productive rearrangements either about 87% or about 30% of the time, which broadly matched IMGT annotations. Sequencing depth was assumed to be roughly uniform across donors in the presence/absence analyses, though that assumption may not hold. A cluster of highly shared sequence variants was judged likely to be a technical artifact of the sequencing pipeline. Correlated functional status among segregating V segments might be attributable to linkage disequilibrium, but an unknown experimental factor could not be ruled out. A later analysis found that HLA-associated TCR beta chains were more clonally expanded and had lower generation probabilities than equally common non-associated chains. For the cohort, immune exposure information was limited to CMV serostatus. In a later analysis, several top co-occurrence clusters were reported to appear linked to parvovirus B19, influenza, CMV and Epstein-Barr virus. The cohort was sequenced for TCR beta chains only, and without alpha or paired-chain data the features that could be detected were limited. Across donors, most TCR sequences were observed very rarely, whereas some public TCRs were present in many individuals. A further reported finding was that TCR beta sequences accurately predicted the HLA-A and HLA-B alleles for most subjects in the first cohort. According to a later genetic analysis, donors in an Asian-associated ancestry cluster had fewer N-insertions in productive TCRs than the approximately 630-donor mean. Strong co-occurrence of HLA alleles, especially DR and DQ, made assigning TCR associations to individual alleles difficult. A later genetic analysis associated a missense DCLRE1C variant with V-gene and J-gene trimming of TCR beta chains, and an independent cohort replicated the association. In a later analysis, TCR association rates were found to vary across HLA loci, with the most associated TCRs seen for DRB1 alleles and the fewest for HLA-C alleles. In vitro tests confirmed that a few of the cytomegalovirus-associated TCR beta chains recognize cytomegalovirus antigens.

This chain joins TRBV27 to TRBJ2-2, with no confidently assigned D gene. The sequenced sample was PBMCs. This clonotype was obtained from a man aged 25-40 years in good health and CMV-seronegative. The CDR3 is CASSPLTGELFF. In nucleotides, the sequence is TGTGCCAGCAGCCCACTCACCGGGGAGCTGTTTTTT.